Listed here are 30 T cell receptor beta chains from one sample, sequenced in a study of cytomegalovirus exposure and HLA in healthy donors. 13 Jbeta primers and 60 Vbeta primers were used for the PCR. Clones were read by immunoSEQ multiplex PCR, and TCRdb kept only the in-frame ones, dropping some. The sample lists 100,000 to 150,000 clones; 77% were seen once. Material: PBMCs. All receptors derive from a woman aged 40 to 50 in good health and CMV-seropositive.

The CDR3 reads CATSRDLGTGGYEQYF. The CDR3, as DNA: TGTGCCACCAGCAGAGACCTCGGGACAGGGGGTTACGAGCAGTACTTC. The gene calls are TRBV15 and TRBJ2-7; TRBD1 aligns across 11 bases. The CDR3 has 16 amino acids. Germline CDR1 is LNHNV and CDR2 is YYDKDF (reference sequence). Trimming removed 0 bases from V and 4 bases from J; junction bases left unmatched: 5.

The CDR3 coding sequence is TGTGCCAGCAGCTTAGGGGCAGGGGGGACGAACACTGAAGCTTTCTTT. Amino acids: CASSLGAGGTNTEAFF. V gene TRBV7-6 combines with J gene TRBJ1-1; 7 nucleotides agree with TRBD1. The CDR3 has 16 residues. J gave up 1 base and V 1 base, and 6 bases lay outside the gene matches. Germline loops: CDR1 SGHVS, CDR2 FNYEAQ. Variable domain in full (rest from reference TRBV7-6 and TRBJ1-1): GAGVSQSPRYKVTKRGQDVALRCDPISGHVSLYWYRQALGQGPEFLTYFNYEAQQDKSGLPNDRFSAERPEGSISTLTIQRTEQRDSAMYRCASSLGAGGTNTEAFFGQGTRLTVV.

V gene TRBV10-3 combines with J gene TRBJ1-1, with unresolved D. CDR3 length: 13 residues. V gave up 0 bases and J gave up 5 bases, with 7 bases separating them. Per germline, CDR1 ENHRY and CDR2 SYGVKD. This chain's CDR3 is CAISESGGTEAFF. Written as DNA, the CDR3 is TGTGCCATCAGTGAGTCGGGAGGGACTGAAGCTTTCTTT.

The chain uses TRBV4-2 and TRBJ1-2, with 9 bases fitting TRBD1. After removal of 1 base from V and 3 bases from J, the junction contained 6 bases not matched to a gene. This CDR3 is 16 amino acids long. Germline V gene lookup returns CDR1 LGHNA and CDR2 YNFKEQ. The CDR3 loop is CASSQGPRDRDYGYTF. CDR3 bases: TGTGCCAGCAGCCAAGGACCTCGGGACAGGGACTATGGCTACACCTTC.

CDR3 sequence (DNA): TGTGCCAGCAGAGAGACAGTTTCTGGAAACACCATATATTTT. Its protein is CASRETVSGNTIYF. The chain couples TRBV6-1 to TRBJ1-3; TRBD1 is a possible D gene (5 bases). V lost 6 bases to trimming and J lost 1 base, with 10 bases between them. This CDR3 region has 14 residues. CDR1 MNHNS and CDR2 SASEGT come from the germline V gene.

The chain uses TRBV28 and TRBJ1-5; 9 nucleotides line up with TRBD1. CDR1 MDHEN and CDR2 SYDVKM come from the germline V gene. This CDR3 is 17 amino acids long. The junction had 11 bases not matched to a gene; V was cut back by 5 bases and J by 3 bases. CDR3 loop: CASSPSLGQGNNQPQHF. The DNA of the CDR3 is TGTGCCAGCAGTCCTTCCCTTGGACAGGGGAACAATCAGCCCCAGCATTTT. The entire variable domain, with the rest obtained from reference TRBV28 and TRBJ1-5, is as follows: DVKVTQSSRYLVKRTGEKVFLECVQDMDHENMFWYRQDPGLGLRLIYFSYDVKMKEKGDIPEGYSVSREKKERFSLILESASTNQTSMYLCASSPSLGQGNNQPQHFGDGTRLSIL.

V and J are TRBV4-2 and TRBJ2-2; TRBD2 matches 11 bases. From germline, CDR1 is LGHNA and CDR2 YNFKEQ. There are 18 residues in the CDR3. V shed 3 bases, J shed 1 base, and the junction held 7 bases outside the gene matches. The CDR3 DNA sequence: TGTGCCAGCAGCCACCCGACTAGCGGGGTCCTGAACACCGGGGAGCTGTTTTTT. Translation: CASSHPTSGVLNTGELFF.

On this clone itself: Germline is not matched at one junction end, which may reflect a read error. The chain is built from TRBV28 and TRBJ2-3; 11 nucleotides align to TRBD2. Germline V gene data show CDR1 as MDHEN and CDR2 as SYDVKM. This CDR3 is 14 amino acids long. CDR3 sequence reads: CAIQTSGSIDTQYF. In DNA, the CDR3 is TGTGCCATCCAAACTAGCGGGAGCATAGATACGCAGTATTTT.

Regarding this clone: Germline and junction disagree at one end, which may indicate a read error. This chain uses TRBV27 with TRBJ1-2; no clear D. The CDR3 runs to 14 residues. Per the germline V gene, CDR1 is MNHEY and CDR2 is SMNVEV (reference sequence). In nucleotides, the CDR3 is TGTGCCAGCAGTTTTGCGGGAGAAGGGAGAGGCTGCACCTTC. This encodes CASSFAGEGRGCTF.

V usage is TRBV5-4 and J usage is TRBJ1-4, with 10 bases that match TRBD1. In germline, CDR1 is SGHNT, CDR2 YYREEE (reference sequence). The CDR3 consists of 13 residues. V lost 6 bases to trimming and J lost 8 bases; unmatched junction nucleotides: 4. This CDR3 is CASTRDRGEKLFF. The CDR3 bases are TGTGCCAGCACCCGGGACAGGGGAGAAAAACTGTTTTTT.

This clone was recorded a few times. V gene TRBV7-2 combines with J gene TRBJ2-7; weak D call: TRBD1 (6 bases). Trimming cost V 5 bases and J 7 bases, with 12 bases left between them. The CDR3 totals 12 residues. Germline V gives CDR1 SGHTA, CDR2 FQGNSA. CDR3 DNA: TGTGCCAGCAGCCCTAACAGGGTGGAGCAGTACTTC. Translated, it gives CASSPNRVEQYF.

The chain's CDR3 is CASSLLSGPYEQYF. CDR3 nucleotide sequence: TGCGCCAGCAGCTTGCTAAGCGGCCCTTACGAGCAGTACTTC. The J gene is TRBJ2-5, the V gene TRBV5-1; the D gene is possibly TRBD2 (5 bases). The tail of the sequence fits TRBJ2-7 better, so the J call may be wrong. The germline gives CDR1 SGHRS, CDR2 YFSETQ. CDR3 length equals 14 residues.

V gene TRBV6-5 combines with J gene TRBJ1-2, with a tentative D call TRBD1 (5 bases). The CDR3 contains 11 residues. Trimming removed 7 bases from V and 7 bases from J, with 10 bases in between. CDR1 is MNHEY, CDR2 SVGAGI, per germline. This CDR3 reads CASKGRGGYTF. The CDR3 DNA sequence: TGTGCCAGCAAGGGGCGAGGTGGCTACACCTTC.

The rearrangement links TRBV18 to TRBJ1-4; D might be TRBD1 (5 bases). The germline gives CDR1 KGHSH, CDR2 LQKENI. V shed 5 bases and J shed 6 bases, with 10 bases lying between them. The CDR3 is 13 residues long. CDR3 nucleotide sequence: TGTGCCAGCTCATCGGACATAGATGAAAAACTGTTTTTT. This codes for CASSSDIDEKLFF.

The CDR3 DNA reads as TGTGCCAGCAGCTTCGGGACAGCGGGAGCTTTCTTT. Translating it yields CASSFGTAGAFF. V usage is TRBV5-8 and J usage is TRBJ1-1; 7 bases agree with TRBD1. V lost 2 bases, J lost 10 bases, and 5 bases stayed unmatched. Germline V lookup: CDR1 SGHTS, CDR2 YDEGEE. The CDR3 covers 12 residues.

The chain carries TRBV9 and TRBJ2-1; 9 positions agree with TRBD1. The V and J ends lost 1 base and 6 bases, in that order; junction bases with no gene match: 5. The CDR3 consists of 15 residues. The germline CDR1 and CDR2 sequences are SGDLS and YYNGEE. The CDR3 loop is CASSVRTGALNEQFF. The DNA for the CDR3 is TGTGCCAGCAGCGTAAGGACAGGGGCTCTCAATGAGCAGTTCTTC.

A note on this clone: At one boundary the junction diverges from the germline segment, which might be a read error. The CDR3 bases are TGTTCCAGCAGGAGACAGGGTTACGAGCAGTACTTC. It yields the protein CSSRRQGYEQYF. The chain uses TRBV7-9 and TRBJ2-7; 7 bases match TRBD1. The germline V gene encodes CDR1 SEHNR and CDR2 FQNEAQ (reference sequence). The CDR3 is 12 amino acids.

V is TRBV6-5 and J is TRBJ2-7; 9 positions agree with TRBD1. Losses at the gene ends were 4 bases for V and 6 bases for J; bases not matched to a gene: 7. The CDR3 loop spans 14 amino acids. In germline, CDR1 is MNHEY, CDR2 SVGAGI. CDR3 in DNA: TGTGCCAGCAGTTCCGTGGACAGGGGTGGCGAGCAGTACTTC. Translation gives CASSSVDRGGEQYF.

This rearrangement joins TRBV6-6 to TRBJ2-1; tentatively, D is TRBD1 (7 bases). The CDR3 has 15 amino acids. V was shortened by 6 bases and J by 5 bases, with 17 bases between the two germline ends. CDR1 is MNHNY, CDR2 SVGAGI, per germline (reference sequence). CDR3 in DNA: TGTGCCAGCAGCATTCGACAGGGAGGAGACAATGAGCAGTTCTTC. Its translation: CASSIRQGGDNEQFF.

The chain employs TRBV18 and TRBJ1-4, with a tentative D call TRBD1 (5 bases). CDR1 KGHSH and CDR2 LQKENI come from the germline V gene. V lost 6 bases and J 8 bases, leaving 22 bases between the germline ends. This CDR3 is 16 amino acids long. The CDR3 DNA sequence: TGTGCCAGCTCTCTCGGTCGGGGGAGAGGGGCCGAAAAACTGTTTTTT. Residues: CASSLGRGRGAEKLFF.

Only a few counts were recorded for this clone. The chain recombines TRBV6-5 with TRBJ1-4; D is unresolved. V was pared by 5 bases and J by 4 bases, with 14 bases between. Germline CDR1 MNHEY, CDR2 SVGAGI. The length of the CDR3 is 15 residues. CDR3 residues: CASSVQSAFNEKLFF. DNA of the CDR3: TGTGCCAGCAGTGTACAGTCAGCATTTAATGAAAAACTGTTTTTT.

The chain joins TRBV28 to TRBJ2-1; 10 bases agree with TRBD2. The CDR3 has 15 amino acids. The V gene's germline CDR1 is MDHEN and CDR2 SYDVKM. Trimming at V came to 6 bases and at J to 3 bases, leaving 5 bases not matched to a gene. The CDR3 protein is CASRPTSGDYNEQFF. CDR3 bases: TGTGCCAGCAGACCAACTAGCGGGGACTACAATGAGCAGTTCTTC. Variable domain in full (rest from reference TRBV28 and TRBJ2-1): DVKVTQSSRYLVKRTGEKVFLECVQDMDHENMFWYRQDPGLGLRLIYFSYDVKMKEKGDIPEGYSVSREKKERFSLILESASTNQTSMYLCASRPTSGDYNEQFFGPGTRLTVL.

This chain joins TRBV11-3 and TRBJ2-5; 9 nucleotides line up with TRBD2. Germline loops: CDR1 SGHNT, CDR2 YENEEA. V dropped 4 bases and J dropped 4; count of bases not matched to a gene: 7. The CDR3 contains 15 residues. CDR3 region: CASSSGAGGVETQYF. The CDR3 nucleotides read TGTGCCAGCAGCTCCGGAGCGGGGGGCGTAGAGACCCAGTACTTC.

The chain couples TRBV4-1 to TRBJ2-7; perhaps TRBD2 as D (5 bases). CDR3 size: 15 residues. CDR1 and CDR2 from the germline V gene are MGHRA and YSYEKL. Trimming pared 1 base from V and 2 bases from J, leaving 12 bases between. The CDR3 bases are TGCGCCAGCAGCCAAGCATCGGGGTATCCCTACGAGCAGTACTTC. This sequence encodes CASSQASGYPYEQYF.

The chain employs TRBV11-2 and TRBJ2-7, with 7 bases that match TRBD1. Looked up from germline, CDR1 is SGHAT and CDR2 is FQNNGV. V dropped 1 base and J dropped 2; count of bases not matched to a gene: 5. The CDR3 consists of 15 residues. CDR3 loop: CASSLVRGQTYEQYF. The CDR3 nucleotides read TGTGCCAGCAGCTTAGTAAGGGGACAGACCTACGAGCAGTACTTC.

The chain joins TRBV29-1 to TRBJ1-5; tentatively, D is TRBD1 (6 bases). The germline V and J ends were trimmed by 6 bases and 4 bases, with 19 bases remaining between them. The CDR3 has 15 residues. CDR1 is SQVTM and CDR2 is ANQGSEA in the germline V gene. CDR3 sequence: CSVSTSDRVNQPQHF. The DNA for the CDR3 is TGCAGCGTCTCTACCTCGGACAGAGTTAATCAGCCCCAGCATTTT.

The CDR3 DNA follows: TGTGCCAGCAGCGTAGCTGAGGTCCCCTGCAATGAGCAGTTCTTC. This gives the protein CASSVAEVPCNEQFF. The chain links TRBV9 to TRBJ2-1; D remains ambiguous. This CDR3 contains 15 residues. Germline CDR1 SGDLS, CDR2 YYNGEE. V lost 0 bases, J lost 6 bases, and 13 bases lay in between.

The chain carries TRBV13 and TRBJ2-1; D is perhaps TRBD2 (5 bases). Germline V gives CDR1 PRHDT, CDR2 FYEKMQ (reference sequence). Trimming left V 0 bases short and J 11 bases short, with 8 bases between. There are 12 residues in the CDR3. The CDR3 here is CASSLGREKQFF. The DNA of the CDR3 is TGTGCCAGCAGCTTAGGTAGGGAGAAGCAGTTCTTC.

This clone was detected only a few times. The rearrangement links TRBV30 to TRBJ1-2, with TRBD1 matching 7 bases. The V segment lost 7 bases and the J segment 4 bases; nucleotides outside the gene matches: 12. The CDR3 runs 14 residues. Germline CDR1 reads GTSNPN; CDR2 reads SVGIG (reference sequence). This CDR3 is CASSEGQNSYGYTF. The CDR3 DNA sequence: TGTGCCTCGAGCGAGGGACAGAATAGCTATGGCTACACCTTC.

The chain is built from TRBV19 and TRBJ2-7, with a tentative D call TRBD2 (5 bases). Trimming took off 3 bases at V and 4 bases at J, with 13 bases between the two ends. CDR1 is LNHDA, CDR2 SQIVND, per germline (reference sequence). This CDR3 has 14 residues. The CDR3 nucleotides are TGTGCCAGTAGTATTGATAGCGCTGAGTACGAGCAGTACTTC. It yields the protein CASSIDSAEYEQYF.